This TCR beta chain is from a study of CD8+ T cells in alopecia areata. J was trimmed by 4 bases and V by 3 bases; bases with no gene match: 7. The CDR3 runs to 15 residues. CDR1 and CDR2 (germline): SGHDT, YYEEEE. As for this clone: Its antigen is unknown.

Regarding treatment: oral pan-JAK inhibitor, 5-10 mg twice daily. The sorting of PBMCs gave CD4+ and CD8+ T cells. After isolation, RNA underwent reverse transcription to generate cDNA as the sequencing template. Measured with immunoSEQ multiplex PCR; TCRdb has only the in-frame clones, and not every one. The data contain 120,000 or so clones, about 59% of them singletons. Study-level findings and limits: Whether baseline CD8+ expansion is linked to response remains uncertain, given a single nonresponder. Persistence in scalp and blood during tofacitinib was observed for many expanded lesional clones. Sequenced scalp T cells also include alphabeta T cells resident in normal skin.

The TCR comes from a human donor with alopecia areata. V and J are TRBV5-6 and TRBJ2-3; 8 nucleotides match TRBD2. Sequenced here: CD4+ T cells sorted from blood, sampled at week 4, from a patient treated with tofacitinib. The CDR3 protein is CASSYSGTSADTQYF. In DNA, the CDR3 is TGTGCCAGCAGCTACTCCGGGACTAGTGCAGATACGCAGTATTTT. The full variable domain, with the rest looked up from reference TRBV5-6 and TRBJ2-3, is DAGVTQSPTHLIKTRGQQVTLRCSPKSGHDTVSWYQQALGQGPQFIFQYYEEEERQRGNFPDRFSGHQFPNYSSELNVNALLLGDSALYLCASSYSGTSADTQYFGPGTRLTVL.